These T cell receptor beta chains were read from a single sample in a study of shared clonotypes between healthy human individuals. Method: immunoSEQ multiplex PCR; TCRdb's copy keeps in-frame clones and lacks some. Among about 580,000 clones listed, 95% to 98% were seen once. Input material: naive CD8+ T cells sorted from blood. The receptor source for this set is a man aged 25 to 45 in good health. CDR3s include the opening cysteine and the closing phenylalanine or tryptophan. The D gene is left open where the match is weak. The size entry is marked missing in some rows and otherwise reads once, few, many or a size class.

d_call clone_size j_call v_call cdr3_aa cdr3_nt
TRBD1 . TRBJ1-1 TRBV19 CASSIGTGLNTEAFF TGTGCCAGTAGTATCGGGACAGGGTTGAACACTGAAGCTTTCTTT
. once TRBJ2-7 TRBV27 CASSRGQSPYEQYF TGTGCCAGCAGCAGAGGACAGTCCCCCTACGAGCAGTACTTC
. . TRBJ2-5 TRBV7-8 CASTPPQDGSEETQYF TGTGCCAGCACTCCCCCACAGGATGGGTCCGAAGAGACCCAGTACTTC
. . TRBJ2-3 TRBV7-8 CASSLETDTQYF TGTGCCAGCAGCTTAGAGACAGATACGCAGTATTTT
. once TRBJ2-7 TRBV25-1 CATGQAYEQYF TGTGCAACGGGCCAAGCCTACGAGCAGTACTTC
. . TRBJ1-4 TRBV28 CASSFPTEVNEKLFF TGTGCCAGCAGTTTCCCGACAGAAGTAAATGAAAAACTGTTTTTT
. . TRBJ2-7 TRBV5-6 CASSGGDLFISNYEQYF TGTGCCAGCAGCGGTGGGGATCTATTCATTTCTAACTACGAGCAGTACTTC
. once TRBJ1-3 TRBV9 CASSAGIGGFSGNTIYF TGTGCCAGCAGCGCCGGGATCGGGGGTTTCTCTGGAAACACCATATATTTT
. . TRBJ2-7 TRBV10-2 CASSPPTTYEQYF TGCGCCAGCAGTCCCCCCACCACCTACGAGCAGTACTTC
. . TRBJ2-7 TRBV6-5 CASSSGPTARDEQYF TGTGCCAGCAGTTCGGGTCCCACGGCGCGCGACGAGCAGTACTTC
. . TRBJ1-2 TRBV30 CAWSVEQSDKYGYTF TGTGCCTGGAGTGTAGAGCAATCCGACAAATATGGCTACACCTTC
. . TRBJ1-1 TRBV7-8 CASSLARTGYTEAFF TGTGCCAGCAGCTTAGCTCGGACGGGGTACACTGAAGCTTTCTTT
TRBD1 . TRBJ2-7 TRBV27 CASIGQGGNEQYF TGTGCCAGTATTGGACAGGGTGGTAACGAGCAGTACTTC
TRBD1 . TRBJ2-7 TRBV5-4 CASSLEGTGDYEQYF TGTGCCAGCAGCTTGGAGGGGACAGGGGACTACGAGCAGTACTTC
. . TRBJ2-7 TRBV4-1 CASSQEKVMARTYEQYF TGCGCCAGCAGCCAAGAAAAGGTCATGGCGAGGACCTACGAGCAGTACTTC
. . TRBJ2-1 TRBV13 CASSFGKASYNEQFF TGTGCCAGCAGCTTCGGGAAGGCGAGCTACAATGAGCAGTTCTTC
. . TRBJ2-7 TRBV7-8 CASSLATGSIYEQYF TGTGCCAGCAGCTTAGCGACTGGGTCGATCTACGAGCAGTACTTC
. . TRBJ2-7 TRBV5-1 CASSLVRERSYEQYF TGCGCCAGCAGCTTGGTTCGGGAGCGGTCCTACGAGCAGTACTTC
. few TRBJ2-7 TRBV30 CAWSVVYYEQYF TGTGCCTGGAGTGTGGTATACTACGAGCAGTACTTC
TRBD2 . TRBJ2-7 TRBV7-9 CASSLSGATYEQYF TGTGCCAGCAGCTTAAGCGGGGCCACCTACGAGCAGTACTTC
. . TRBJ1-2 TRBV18 CASSPGPLEGYGYTF TGTGCCAGCTCACCGGGGCCCCTTGAGGGTTATGGCTACACCTTC
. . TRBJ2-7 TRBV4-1 CASSQAQGGYEQYF TGCGCCAGCAGCCAAGCACAGGGAGGGTACGAGCAGTACTTC
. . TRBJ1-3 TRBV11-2 CASSLYQGTGNTIYF TGTGCCAGCAGCTTATACCAGGGAACTGGAAACACCATATATTTT
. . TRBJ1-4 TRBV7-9 CASSLANNEKLFF TGTGCCAGCAGCTTAGCCAACAATGAAAAACTGTTTTTT
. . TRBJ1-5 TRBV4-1 CASSPLATSGQPQHF TGCGCCAGCAGCCCGCTCGCGACATCGGGTCAGCCCCAGCATTTT
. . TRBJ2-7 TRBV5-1 CASTQQGNAYEQYF TGCGCCAGCACACAACAGGGCAACGCCTACGAGCAGTACTTC